This T cell receptor (beta chain) is drawn from a study of T cells in pancreatic ductal adenocarcinoma. Germline values: CDR1 MNHNS, CDR2 SASEGT. Trimming removed 6 bases from V and 5 bases from J; junction bases left unmatched: 10. The CDR3 extends over 15 amino acids. For this clone: The antigen remains unidentified.

The data were produced by immunoSEQ multiplex PCR, yet TCRdb's version contains in-frame clones alone and is incomplete. Among around 10,000 clones listed, nearly 90% were seen once. No neoadjuvant therapy was given to the selected pancreatic ductal adenocarcinoma patients before their surgery. Study outcomes and limitations: Results skew toward the minority of patients with early-stage disease. Tumor and blood clonality did not differ significantly, about 0.1 versus 0.07.

V usage is TRBV6-1 and J usage is TRBJ1-2, with TRBD1 identical over 9 bases. The sequence came from a human donor with pancreatic ductal adenocarcinoma. What was sequenced was PBMCs. The CDR3: CASSLTPGTGYGYTF. The CDR3 DNA sequence: TGTGCCAGCAGCCTAACCCCCGGGACAGGGTATGGCTACACCTTC.